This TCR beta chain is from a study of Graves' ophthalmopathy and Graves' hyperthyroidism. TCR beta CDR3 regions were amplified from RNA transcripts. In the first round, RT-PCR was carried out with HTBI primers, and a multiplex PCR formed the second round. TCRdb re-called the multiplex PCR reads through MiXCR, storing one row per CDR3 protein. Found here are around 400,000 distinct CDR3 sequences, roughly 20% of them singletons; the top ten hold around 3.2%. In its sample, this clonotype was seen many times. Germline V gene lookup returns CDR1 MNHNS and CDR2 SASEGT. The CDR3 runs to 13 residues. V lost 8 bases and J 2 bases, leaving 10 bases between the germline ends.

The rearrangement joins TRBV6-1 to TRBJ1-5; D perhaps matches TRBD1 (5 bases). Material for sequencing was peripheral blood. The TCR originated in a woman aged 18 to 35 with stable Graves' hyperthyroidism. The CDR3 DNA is TGTGCCAGCGGTGGGGGACGCAATCAGCCCCAGCATTTT. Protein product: CASGGGRNQPQHF.